The clone carrying this TCR beta chain was counted ten times or more. Germline-derived CDR1 and CDR2 are KGHDR and SFDVKD. The CDR3 covers 15 residues. The V end was cut by 0 bases, the J end by 4 bases, with 8 bases between. Genomic DNA was employed as the template in profiling TCR beta VDJ and CDR3. TCRdb re-called the reads through MiXCR, storing one row per CDR3 protein. This repertoire shows around 180,000 distinct CDR3 sequences, approximately 48% found once; its top ten account for about 1.8%. The sample is drawn from a study of CD8+CD57+ T cells in acquired aplastic anemia. Study-level background: An average of around 3.5 ug of DNA was obtained from sorted CD4+ and CD8+ cells.

All sequencing subjects had displayed CD8+CD57+ cell expansion on flow cytometry. Every patient was diagnosed with severe acquired aplastic anemia. Therapy had not been given to patients before blood sampling. The chain couples TRBV24-1 to TRBJ2-2; D tentatively reads TRBD1 or TRBD2 (6 bases each). Sequenced input: sorted CD4+, CD8+, or CD8+CD57+ T cells (not recorded which) from PBMCs. This receptor was taken from a human donor with aplastic anemia. CDR3 nucleotide sequence: TGTGCCACCAGTGATTTGGGGGGGCGCACCGGGGAGCTGTTTTTT. Translated, it gives CATSDLGGRTGELFF.